These 27 T cell receptor beta chains share one sample of origin, sequenced in a study of blood T cell repertoires in COVID-19. Some clones are missing from TCRdb's copy, which holds only in-frame ones; the method was immunoSEQ multiplex PCR. The sample holds hundreds of thousands of clones, 70% to 90% seen once. Specimen: peripheral blood. These receptors were obtained from a man aged 40-55 years with acute or convalescent COVID-19.

This clone was detected a few times. J is TRBJ2-6 and V is TRBV11-3, with 10 bases fitting TRBD2. The CDR3 consists of 17 residues. With 5 bases clipped from V and 1 base from J, the junction kept 5 bases outside the gene matches. Germline V lookup: CDR1 SGHNT, CDR2 YENEEA. CDR3 in DNA: TGTGCCAGCAGCCGGGCTAGCGGGAGTTCTGGGGCCAACGTCCTGACTTTC. Translation gives CASSRASGSSGANVLTF.

The chain joins TRBV19 to TRBJ2-4; 10 bases map to TRBD1. J was trimmed by 4 bases and V by 0 bases; bases with no gene match: 9. This CDR3 is built from 18 residues. The germline V gene has CDR1 LNHDA and CDR2 SQIVND (reference sequence). CDR3 protein: CASSIDPTGGTGKNIQYF. The CDR3 coding sequence is TGTGCCAGTAGTATAGATCCGACAGGGGGCACGGGAAAAAACATTCAGTACTTC. The full variable domain, its missing parts supplied by reference TRBV19 and TRBJ2-4, is DGGITQSPKYLFRKEGQNVTLSCEQNLNHDAMYWYRQDPGQGLRLIYYSQIVNDFQKGDIAEGYSVSREKKESFPLTVTSAQKNPTAFYLCASSIDPTGGTGKNIQYFGAGTRLSVL.

In nucleotides, the CDR3 is TGTGCCAGTAGTATCCACACCTCTAATTCACCCCTCCACTTT. Residues: CASSIHTSNSPLHF. The chain couples TRBV19 to TRBJ1-6; D is unclear. Trimming shortened V by 3 bases and J by 6 bases, and 9 bases separated the two germline ends. The CDR3 has 14 amino acids. CDR1 is LNHDA, CDR2 SQIVND, per germline (reference sequence). The variable domain in full, completed from reference TRBV19 and TRBJ1-6, reads DGGITQSPKYLFRKEGQNVTLSCEQNLNHDAMYWYRQDPGQGLRLIYYSQIVNDFQKGDIAEGYSVSREKKESFPLTVTSAQKNPTAFYLCASSIHTSNSPLHFGNGTRLTVT.

The gene calls are TRBV9 and TRBJ2-2, with 12 bases fitting TRBD2. This CDR3 has 15 amino acids. The V and J ends lost 4 bases and 4 bases, in that order; junction bases with no gene match: 2. Per the germline V gene, CDR1 is SGDLS and CDR2 is YYNGEE. The CDR3 DNA reads as TGTGCCAGCAGCTTACTAGCGGGGGGCACCGGGGAGCTGTTTTTT. Translating it yields CASSLLAGGTGELFF.

The chain is built from TRBV19 and TRBJ2-2, with 10 bases identical to TRBD2. The CDR3 spans 18 residues. Germline V gives CDR1 LNHDA, CDR2 SQIVND (reference sequence). Losses at the gene ends were 2 bases for V and 0 bases for J; bases not matched to a gene: 6. CDR3 DNA sequence: TGTGCCAGTAGTATATCGATGCTAGCGGGAGCGAACACCGGGGAGCTGTTTTTT. Its translation is CASSISMLAGANTGELFF.

This sequence joins TRBV5-8 and TRBJ2-3, with a weak D call TRBD2 (6 bases). The germline V gene encodes CDR1 SGHTS and CDR2 YDEGEE. CDR3 length: 17 residues. Trimming pared 4 bases from V and 2 bases from J, leaving 20 bases between. The CDR3 spells CASSPGWKGLLTDTQYF. CDR3 nucleotides: TGTGCCAGCAGCCCCGGCTGGAAGGGACTTCTCACAGATACGCAGTATTTT.

V gene TRBV19 combines with J gene TRBJ1-1, with D possibly matching TRBD1 (5 bases). The V end was cut by 4 bases, the J end by 1 base, with 16 bases between. There are 16 residues in the CDR3. From germline, CDR1 is LNHDA and CDR2 SQIVND (reference sequence). CDR3 DNA sequence: TGTGCCAGTAGTACGAATAGGTGGCAGGGGAACACTGAAGCTTTCTTT. It encodes CASSTNRWQGNTEAFF.

The V and J genes are TRBV18 and TRBJ1-3; 7 bases are a match to TRBD1. CDR3 length: 17 residues. CDR1 KGHSH and CDR2 LQKENI come from the germline V gene. Unmatched junction bases numbered 9, after V lost 3 bases and J lost 1 base. The CDR3: CASSPGTVAGSGNTIYF. The DNA of the CDR3 is TGTGCCAGCTCACCCGGGACAGTGGCAGGGTCTGGAAACACCATATATTTT.

The chain joins TRBV4-3 to TRBJ2-3, with D perhaps TRBD2 (6 bases). This CDR3 comprises 18 residues. Germline CDR1 reads LGHNA; CDR2 reads YSLEER. V was trimmed by 4 bases and J by 1 base, leaving 21 bases between them. The CDR3 DNA reads TGCGCCAGCAGCCTTACCTATAGCGGTGGGTTCGGCACAGATACGCAGTATTTT. Translated: CASSLTYSGGFGTDTQYF.

The chain combines TRBV19 with TRBJ2-2; 8 nucleotides match TRBD2. The CDR3 length is 16 residues. The germline gives CDR1 LNHDA, CDR2 SQIVND (reference sequence). V was pared by 5 bases and J by 6 bases, with 11 bases of the junction left unmatched. Written as DNA, the CDR3 is TGTGCCAGTAGTCTAAGGACTAGCAAAAATTCCGGGGAGCTGTTTTTT. This encodes CASSLRTSKNSGELFF. Full variable domain (remainder filled in from reference TRBV19 and TRBJ2-2): DGGITQSPKYLFRKEGQNVTLSCEQNLNHDAMYWYRQDPGQGLRLIYYSQIVNDFQKGDIAEGYSVSREKKESFPLTVTSAQKNPTAFYLCASSLRTSKNSGELFFGEGSRLTVL.

This chain connects TRBV28 to TRBJ1-5; possible D gene TRBD1, 5 bases. The V and J ends lost 3 bases and 3 bases respectively, with 15 bases between them. The germline V gene encodes CDR1 MDHEN and CDR2 SYDVKM. CDR3 length: 16 amino acids. The CDR3 spells CASSFAVRDSNQPQHF. In DNA form, the CDR3 reads TGTGCCAGCAGTTTCGCGGTACGGGACTCCAATCAGCCCCAGCATTTT.

This sequence joins TRBV13 and TRBJ1-3, with D uncertain. Germline lookup yields CDR1 PRHDT and CDR2 FYEKMQ (reference sequence). V lost 5 bases to trimming and J lost 4 bases, with 15 bases between them. The CDR3 spans 15 residues. The CDR3 loop is CASSPRVTSGNTIYF. Here the CDR3 DNA reads TGTGCCAGCAGCCCACGAGTGACAAGCGGAAACACCATATATTTT.

J is TRBJ2-1 and V is TRBV7-3; D unclear. The ends were cut back, 0 bases at V and 8 bases at J, with 11 bases in the middle. CDR1 and CDR2 from the germline V gene are SGHTA and FQGTGA. The CDR3 length is 14 residues. DNA for the CDR3: TGTGCCAGCAGCTTAACCCCCCCTCGCGATGAGCAGTTCTTC. Translation: CASSLTPPRDEQFF.

The rearrangement uses TRBV3-1 (or the pseudogene TRBV3-2) and TRBJ2-5; TRBD1 aligns across 11 bases. The V and J ends lost 4 bases and 1 base, in that order; junction bases with no gene match: 5. Germline CDR1 LGHDT, CDR2 YNNKEL (reference sequence). The CDR3 runs to 16 residues. CDR3 in DNA: TGTGCCAGCAGCCCTGGACAGGGGGCCCTCCAAGAGACCCAGTACTTC. Translated: CASSPGQGALQETQYF.

The chain is built from TRBV5-5 and TRBJ1-4; D possibly corresponds to TRBD1 (5 bases). Trimming shortened V by 0 bases and J by 6 bases, and 9 bases separated the two germline ends. The CDR3 runs to 14 residues. CDR1 is SGHKS and CDR2 is YYEKEE in the germline V gene (reference sequence). This CDR3 is CASSLAGQDEKLFF. CDR3 DNA: TGTGCCAGCAGCTTGGCAGGGCAGGATGAAAAACTGTTTTTT.

The chain links TRBV9 to TRBJ1-1; tentative D call: TRBD1 (6 bases). This CDR3 has 17 residues. V was trimmed by 2 bases and J by 4 bases, leaving 21 bases between them. Per the germline V gene, CDR1 is SGDLS and CDR2 is YYNGEE. The CDR3 reads CASSVDSVFSYATEAFF. DNA of the CDR3: TGTGCCAGCAGCGTGGACAGTGTTTTTTCTTATGCCACTGAAGCTTTCTTT.

V is TRBV28 and J is TRBJ2-7, with 7 positions matching TRBD1. From germline, CDR1 is MDHEN and CDR2 SYDVKM. The ends lost 8 bases at V and 2 bases at J; junction bases unmatched: 6. The CDR3 consists of 13 residues. The CDR3 spells CASGRQGTYEQYF. The CDR3 region has the DNA TGTGCCAGCGGGAGACAGGGCACCTACGAGCAGTACTTC.

This chain links TRBV19 with TRBJ1-4, with D unclear. Trimming left V 6 bases short and J 0 bases short, with 14 bases between. The CDR3 sequence is 16 residues long. Looked up from germline, CDR1 is LNHDA and CDR2 is SQIVND (reference sequence). The CDR3, as DNA: TGTGCCAGTAGATCCTCCCTGACATCAACTAATGAAAAACTGTTTTTT. This encodes CASRSSLTSTNEKLFF.

Only a few counts were recorded for this clone. V and J are TRBV7-9 and TRBJ2-3; 9 bases agree with TRBD2. Trimming removed 6 bases from V and 0 bases from J; junction bases left unmatched: 7. The V gene's germline CDR1 is SEHNR and CDR2 FQNEAQ (reference sequence). This CDR3 region has 16 residues. CDR3 DNA sequence: TGTGCCAGCAGTCCCAGACTAGCGGAGAGCACAGATACGCAGTATTTT. Protein: CASSPRLAESTDTQYF.

The DNA of the CDR3 is TGTGCCAGCAGCCATAGCGGGGGGGATGAGCAGTTCTTC. It codes for CASSHSGGDEQFF. The chain uses TRBV3-1 (or the pseudogene TRBV3-2) and TRBJ2-1; 11 bases line up with TRBD2. V lost 3 bases to trimming and J lost 8 bases; unmatched junction nucleotides: 0. The CDR3 covers 13 residues. Germline V lookup: CDR1 LGHDT, CDR2 YNNKEL (reference sequence).

This chain links TRBV20-1 with TRBJ2-1, with D hard to call. CDR3 length: 11 residues. V lost 4 bases and J lost 3, with 4 bases in between. Germline V gene data show CDR1 as DFQATT and CDR2 as SNEGSKA (reference sequence). This CDR3 reads CSATSYNEQFF. For the CDR3, the DNA is TGCAGTGCTACCAGCTACAATGAGCAGTTCTTC.

This sequence joins TRBV11-2 and TRBJ1-2, with 9 bases matching TRBD1. The V segment lost 0 bases and the J segment 3 bases; nucleotides outside the gene matches: 5. Germline V lookup: CDR1 SGHAT, CDR2 FQNNGV. CDR3 length: 16 residues. This chain's CDR3 is CASSLDGRQGDYGYTF. The CDR3 DNA sequence: TGTGCCAGCAGCTTAGATGGGCGACAGGGGGACTATGGCTACACCTTC.

The chain is built from TRBV3-1 (or the pseudogene TRBV3-2) and TRBJ2-1; TRBD2 matches at 15 bases. V lost 0 bases, J lost 7 bases, and 4 bases stayed unmatched. This CDR3 region has 17 residues. CDR1 is LGHDT, CDR2 YNNKEL, per germline (reference sequence). CDR3: CASSQEGTSGGYNEQFF. The DNA for the CDR3 is TGTGCCAGCAGCCAAGAAGGGACTAGCGGGGGGTATAATGAGCAGTTCTTC.

The V call is TRBV19, the J call TRBJ2-5, with TRBD2 identical over 11 bases. The CDR3 runs to 16 residues. J gave up 11 bases and V 5 bases, and 16 bases lay outside the gene matches. The germline gives CDR1 LNHDA, CDR2 SQIVND (reference sequence). The CDR3 spells CASSPLATSGTGSQYF. The CDR3 coding sequence is TGTGCCAGTAGTCCTCTCGCGACTAGCGGGACAGGTTCTCAGTACTTC. Full variable domain (missing parts from reference TRBV19 and TRBJ2-5): DGGITQSPKYLFRKEGQNVTLSCEQNLNHDAMYWYRQDPGQGLRLIYYSQIVNDFQKGDIAEGYSVSREKKESFPLTVTSAQKNPTAFYLCASSPLATSGTGSQYFGPGTRLLVL.

The chain links TRBV7-3 to TRBJ2-1; 12 bases align to TRBD2. The CDR3 is 15 residues long. The V and J ends lost 4 bases and 5 bases, in that order; junction bases with no gene match: 3. Germline lookup yields CDR1 SGHTA and CDR2 FQGTGA. CDR3 DNA: TGTGCCAGCAGCTCGACTAGCGGGGGCGACAATGAGCAGTTCTTC. Translation: CASSSTSGGDNEQFF.

The V and J genes are TRBV29-1 and TRBJ2-1; 7 positions match TRBD2. V shed 1 base and J 10 bases; nucleotides not matched to a gene: 7. Germline V gives CDR1 SQVTM, CDR2 ANQGSEA. This CDR3 comprises 13 residues. Written as DNA, the CDR3 is TGCAGCGTTGAAGGGTCTAGCGGTAGAGAGCAGTTCTTC. This encodes CSVEGSSGREQFF.

The chain recombines TRBV7-3 with TRBJ2-1; TRBD2 agrees at 10 bases. This CDR3 has 17 residues. Germline assignment: CDR1 SGHTA and CDR2 FQGTGA. The V segment lost 5 bases and the J segment 8 bases; nucleotides outside the gene matches: 15. DNA for the CDR3: TGTGCCAGCAGCGTAAGCCGGGGGGGACTAGCGAAGGATGAGCAGTTCTTC. Translating gives CASSVSRGGLAKDEQFF.